Listed below are T cell receptor beta chains from one sample, sequenced in a study of T cell changes during pregnancy in multiple sclerosis. The data were produced by immunoSEQ multiplex PCR, yet TCRdb's version contains in-frame clones alone and is incomplete. The sample records 100,000 or so clones, 94% being singletons. The sample in question was peripheral blood, obtained before pregnancy. The source is a female donor with multiple sclerosis, enrolled in a pregnancy study. The CDR3 runs from the conserved cysteine through the conserved F or W. A D gene is named only where the DNA matches it firmly.

d_call j_call v_call cdr3_aa cdr3_nt
TRBD2 TRBJ2-2 TRBV5-4 CASSLGASGRAAGELFF TGTGCCAGCAGCTTGGGGGCTAGCGGGAGGGCCGCCGGGGAGCTGTTTTTT
TRBD2 TRBJ2-3 TRBV5-1 CASSPVLAGGGRDTQYF TGCGCCAGCAGCCCAGTATTGGCGGGAGGTGGAAGAGATACGCAGTATTTT
TRBD2 TRBJ2-1 TRBV6-6 CASSLSGRALEEQFF TGTGCCAGCAGTCTTAGCGGGAGGGCCCTCGAAGAGCAGTTCTTC
TRBD1 TRBJ1-1 TRBV25-1 CASKRQGEAFF TGTGCCAGCAAACGACAGGGTGAAGCTTTCTTT
NA TRBJ1-1 TRBV9 CASSVAGGSVSEAFF TGTGCCAGCAGCGTAGCGGGGGGAAGCGTCTCTGAAGCTTTCTTT
TRBD1 TRBJ1-1 TRBV30 CAWRGQGLSEAFF TGTGCCTGGAGAGGACAGGGTCTTTCTGAAGCTTTCTTT
NA TRBJ2-7 TRBV6-1 CASSELREQYF TGTGCCAGCAGTGAATTGCGCGAGCAGTACTTC
NA TRBJ1-1 TRBV5-4 CASSVGGGEAFF TGTGCCAGCAGCGTTGGGGGGGGTGAAGCTTTCTTT
TRBD2 TRBJ2-7 TRBV29-1 CSVAHWTSGNYEQYF TGCAGCGTTGCCCATTGGACTAGCGGGAACTACGAGCAGTACTTC
TRBD1 TRBJ2-7 TRBV11-2 CASSVTGTGGDEQYF TGTGCCAGCAGCGTCACCGGGACAGGGGGCGACGAGCAGTACTTC
TRBD1 TRBJ1-4 TRBV27 CASSWSTGGATNEKLFF TGTGCCAGCAGTTGGTCGACAGGGGGCGCAACTAATGAAAAACTGTTTTTT
TRBD2 TRBJ2-7 TRBV18 CASSPSIGLAAPYEQYF TGTGCCAGCTCACCCTCGATCGGACTAGCGGCACCCTACGAGCAGTACTTC
NA TRBJ1-2 TRBV2 CASSSGDDYGYTF TGTGCCAGCAGCTCGGGGGACGACTATGGCTACACCTTC
TRBD1 TRBJ2-7 TRBV28 CASSRDRVYEQYF TGTGCCAGCAGTAGGGACAGGGTCTACGAGCAGTACTTC